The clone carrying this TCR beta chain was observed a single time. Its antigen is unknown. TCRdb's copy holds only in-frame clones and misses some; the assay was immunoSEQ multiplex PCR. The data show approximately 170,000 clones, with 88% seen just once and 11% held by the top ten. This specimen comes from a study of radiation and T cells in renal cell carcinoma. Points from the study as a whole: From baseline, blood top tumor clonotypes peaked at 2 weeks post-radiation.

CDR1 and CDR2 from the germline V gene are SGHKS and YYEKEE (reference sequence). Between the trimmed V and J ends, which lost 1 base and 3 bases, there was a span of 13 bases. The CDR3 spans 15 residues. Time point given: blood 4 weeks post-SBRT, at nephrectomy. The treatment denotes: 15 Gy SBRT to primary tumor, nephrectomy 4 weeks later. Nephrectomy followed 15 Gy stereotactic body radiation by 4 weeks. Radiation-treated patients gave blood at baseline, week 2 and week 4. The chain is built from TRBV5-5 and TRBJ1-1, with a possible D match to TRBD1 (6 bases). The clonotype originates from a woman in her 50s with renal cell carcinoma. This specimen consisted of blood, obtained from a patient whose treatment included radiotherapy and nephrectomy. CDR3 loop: CASSLQTGLYTEAFF. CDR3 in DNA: TGTGCCAGCAGCTTGCAGACAGGTCTGTACACTGAAGCTTTCTTT.